These 17 T cell receptor beta chains share one sample of origin, sequenced in a study of blood T cell repertoires in COVID-19. Libraries were prepared by immunoSEQ multiplex PCR; TCRdb keeps only in-frame clonotypes and omits some of them. This table holds 60,000 to 70,000 clones, around 81% found once. The sample consisted of peripheral blood. Receptor source: a woman aged 55-75 years with acute or convalescent COVID-19.

V and J are TRBV10-1 and TRBJ2-5; TRBD1 agrees at 7 bases. J was trimmed by 3 bases and V by 5 bases; bases with no gene match: 3. CDR3 size: 13 residues. The germline V gene has CDR1 WNHNN and CDR2 SYGVQD (reference sequence). The CDR3 DNA follows: TGCGCCAGCAGTCGGGACAGCAAAGAGACCCAGTACTTC. It is translated as CASSRDSKETQYF.

The V call is TRBV7-3, the J call TRBJ2-1, with a tentative D call TRBD1 (5 bases). The CDR3 extends over 12 amino acids. CDR1 is SGHTA, CDR2 FQGTGA, per germline. Trimming shortened V by 5 bases and J by 5 bases, and 7 bases separated the two germline ends. In DNA form, the CDR3 reads TGTGCCAGCAGCAAGGACAACAATGAGCAGTTCTTC. Translation: CASSKDNNEQFF. Full variable domain (remainder filled in from reference TRBV7-3 and TRBJ2-1): GAGVSQTPSNKVTEKGKYVELRCDPISGHTALYWYRQSLGQGPEFLIYFQGTGAADDSGLPNDRFFAVRPEGSVSTLKIQRTERGDSAVYLCASSKDNNEQFFGPGTRLTVL.

The chain employs TRBV7-8 and TRBJ1-3; 7 nucleotides line up with TRBD1. This CDR3 comprises 16 residues. CDR1 is SGHVS, CDR2 FQNEAQ, per germline. V gave up 2 bases and J gave up 0 bases; unmatched junction bases: 4. The DNA for the CDR3 is TGTGCCAGCAGCTTAACAGGGGTTGACTCTGGAAACACCATATATTTT. Protein: CASSLTGVDSGNTIYF.

This sequence joins TRBV7-2 and TRBJ2-1; 7 bases fit TRBD2. The CDR3 has 16 residues. Trimming removed 5 bases from V and 6 bases from J; junction bases left unmatched: 13. From germline, CDR1 is SGHTA and CDR2 FQGNSA. The chain's CDR3 is CASSPQGRGNRNEQFF. The CDR3 DNA reads as TGTGCCAGCAGCCCACAAGGGCGGGGGAACCGCAATGAGCAGTTCTTC.

The sample holds one count of this clone. The chain links TRBV7-9 to TRBJ1-5, with 7 bases fitting TRBD1. The CDR3 covers 15 residues. CDR1 and CDR2 (germline): SEHNR, FQNEAQ (reference sequence). With V trimmed by 5 bases and J by 0 bases, 4 bases remained unmatched. CDR3 sequence: CASSPTGSSNQPQHF. DNA for the CDR3: TGTGCCAGCAGCCCGACAGGGAGTAGCAATCAGCCCCAGCATTTT.

The chain has TRBV18 and TRBJ2-5, with TRBD1 matching 7 bases. Germline V gene lookup returns CDR1 KGHSH and CDR2 LQKENI. J gave up 5 bases and V 1 base, and 4 bases lay outside the gene matches. The CDR3 runs to 14 residues. CDR3 in DNA: TGTGCCAGCTCACCACTGACAGGGTCCGAGACCCAGTACTTC. Translation: CASSPLTGSETQYF.

The chain couples TRBV15 to TRBJ1-3; the match to TRBD1 covers 8 bases. CDR1 is LNHNV and CDR2 is YYDKDF in the germline V gene (reference sequence). The CDR3 is made up of 17 amino acids. V was pared by 4 bases and J by 1 base, with 9 bases of the junction left unmatched. This chain's CDR3 is CATSTGTGPGSGNTIYF. The CDR3, as DNA: TGTGCCACCAGCACCGGGACAGGCCCTGGGTCTGGAAACACCATATATTTT. The variable domain in full, completed from reference TRBV15 and TRBJ1-3, reads DAMVIQNPRYQVTQFGKPVTLSCSQTLNHNVMYWYQQKSSQAPKLLFHYYDKDFNNEADTPDNFQSRRPNTSFCFLDIRSPGLGDTAMYLCATSTGTGPGSGNTIYFGEGSWLTVV.

A few counts support this clone. CDR3 coding DNA: TGTGCCAGCAGTCCTGGACAGTTTTCGGCCTCCTTTGAAGCTTTCTTT. Translated, it gives CASSPGQFSASFEAFF. The chain links TRBV27 to TRBJ1-1; weak D call: TRBD1 (6 bases). This CDR3 is built from 16 residues. V dropped 5 bases and J dropped 7 bases, with 23 bases sitting between them. Germline values: CDR1 MNHEY, CDR2 SMNVEV (reference sequence).

The chain couples TRBV6-5 to TRBJ1-1; 11 bases align to TRBD1. The V gene's germline CDR1 is MNHEY and CDR2 SVGAGI. This CDR3 is 13 amino acids long. V dropped 7 bases and J dropped 8; count of bases not matched to a gene: 6. Here the CDR3 reads CASTRTGGGEAFF. The CDR3 coding sequence is TGTGCCAGCACTAGGACAGGGGGCGGAGAAGCTTTCTTT.

This clone showed up just a few times. J is TRBJ2-2 and V is TRBV19; D is ambiguous. The CDR3 loop spans 12 amino acids. Germline CDR1 and CDR2: LNHDA and SQIVND (reference sequence). V shed 4 bases and J shed 6 bases, with 6 bases lying between them. The CDR3 coding sequence is TGTGCCAGTAGTACTCGTGCCGGGGAGCTGTTTTTT. It translates to CASSTRAGELFF.

The chain employs TRBV14 and TRBJ2-7; the match to TRBD1 covers 11 bases. The germline CDR1 and CDR2 sequences are SGHDN and FVKESK. The CDR3 runs 15 residues. Trimming at V came to 4 bases and at J to 5 bases, leaving 7 bases not matched to a gene. CDR3 loop: CASSPGQGGIDEQYF. The CDR3, as DNA: TGTGCCAGCAGCCCGGGACAGGGGGGAATCGACGAGCAGTACTTC.

The chain recombines TRBV7-3 with TRBJ1-2; D call uncertain. V was pared by 2 bases and J by 5 bases, with 12 bases between. CDR1 is SGHTA, CDR2 FQGTGA, per germline. The CDR3 spans 14 residues. This chain's CDR3 is CASSLAGSSYGYTF. The CDR3 nucleotides read TGTGCCAGCAGCTTAGCAGGCAGCTCGTATGGCTACACCTTC. Using reference TRBV7-3 and TRBJ1-2 for the parts outside the CDR3, the full variable domain is GAGVSQTPSNKVTEKGKYVELRCDPISGHTALYWYRQSLGQGPEFLIYFQGTGAADDSGLPNDRFFAVRPEGSVSTLKIQRTERGDSAVYLCASSLAGSSYGYTFGSGTRLTVV.

DNA for the CDR3: TGTGCCAGCAGCCCCCTGGGGGCGGCGAACACTGAAGCTTTCTTT. Amino acid sequence: CASSPLGAANTEAFF. The V and J genes are TRBV6-5 and TRBJ1-1, with D perhaps TRBD1 (6 bases). V gave up 6 bases and J gave up 1 base, with 15 bases separating them. The CDR3 runs 15 residues. From germline, CDR1 is MNHEY and CDR2 SVGAGI.

The J gene is TRBJ1-1, the V gene TRBV12-3 or TRBV12-4; D possibly corresponds to TRBD1 (6 bases). This CDR3 region has 13 residues. V was shortened by 7 bases and J by 1 base, with 10 bases between the two germline ends. The CDR3 loop reads CASTPGQNTEAFF. The CDR3 DNA reads TGTGCCAGCACTCCGGGACAGAACACTGAAGCTTTCTTT.

The CDR3 DNA reads TGTGCCAGCAGCTTAGCGCCAACTAGCGGGGCCCCCACAGATACGCAGTATTTT. Translation: CASSLAPTSGAPTDTQYF. The chain combines TRBV7-9 with TRBJ2-3, with 10 positions matching TRBD2. The CDR3 sequence is 18 residues long. The V gene end was trimmed by 0 bases and the J gene end by 2 bases; junction bases not matched to a gene: 8. Germline V gives CDR1 SEHNR, CDR2 FQNEAQ (reference sequence).

The chain uses TRBV6-5 and TRBJ1-2; 7 positions agree with TRBD1. Unmatched junction bases numbered 4, after V lost 6 bases and J lost 3 bases. The germline V gene encodes CDR1 MNHEY and CDR2 SVGAGI. The CDR3 has 13 amino acids. In DNA form, the CDR3 reads TGTGCCAGCAGCCGAGGGACAGACTATGGCTACACCTTC. This gives the protein CASSRGTDYGYTF.

The chain couples TRBV27 to TRBJ2-7; no clear D. Germline V gene data show CDR1 as MNHEY and CDR2 as SMNVEV (reference sequence). The germline V and J ends were trimmed by 0 bases and 3 bases, with 9 bases remaining between them. The CDR3 loop spans 14 amino acids. CDR3 sequence: CASSLSQSDYEQYF. The CDR3 nucleotides read TGTGCCAGCAGTTTATCGCAGTCTGACTACGAGCAGTACTTC.